This passage covers 20 T cell receptor beta chains from one sample sequenced in a study of early T cells in non-severe SARS-CoV-2 infection. From the 5' RACE reads, TCRdb called clonotypes with MiXCR, one entry per CDR3 protein. Of some 54,000 distinct CDR3 sequences detected, roughly a tenth appear once; the ten largest clones hold over 8.5%. The sequenced material came from whole blood. Receptors were obtained from an adult who was a healthcare worker with PCR-confirmed SARS-CoV-2 infection or an uninfected control (not recorded which).

The chain combines TRBV7-6 with TRBJ2-1, with 9 bases that match TRBD2. Germline V gives CDR1 SGHVS, CDR2 FNYEAQ. J lost 4 bases, V lost 5 bases, and 9 bases had no gene match. The CDR3 loop spans 16 amino acids. CDR3 region: CASSRRLAATYNEQFF. As DNA, the CDR3 is TGTGCCAGCAGCCGACGACTAGCGGCCACATACAATGAGCAGTTCTTC.

This clonotype was detected ten times or more. The V gene is TRBV2, the J gene TRBJ1-4; D gene uncertain. This CDR3 is 13 amino acids long. Germline V gene data show CDR1 as SNHLY and CDR2 as FYNNEI. Trimming shortened V by 7 bases and J by 7 bases, and 13 bases separated the two germline ends. This CDR3 reads CASKGGGGEKLFF. CDR3 coding DNA: TGTGCCAGCAAGGGAGGAGGCGGTGAAAAACTGTTTTTT.

This clonotype was seen ten or more times. The rearrangement links TRBV15 to TRBJ1-2; D remains unclear. The V gene's germline CDR1 is LNHNV and CDR2 YYDKDF (reference sequence). Trimming removed 0 bases at V and 3 bases at J, with 8 bases between. The CDR3 runs 14 residues. CDR3 DNA: TGTGCCACCAGCAGAGATCGTTGGGACTATGGCTACACCTTC. The encoded protein is CATSRDRWDYGYTF.

This clonotype was observed at least ten times. V usage is TRBV20-1 and J usage is TRBJ2-7; 8 bases map to TRBD2. The CDR3 sequence is 15 residues long. Trimming cost V 4 bases and J 6 bases; bases outside gene matches: 14. Germline V CDR1 and CDR2: DFQATT, SNEGSKA (reference sequence). This CDR3 reads CSAIFPGLGNAEQYF. In nucleotides, the CDR3 is TGCAGTGCTATCTTCCCGGGACTAGGGAACGCCGAGCAGTACTTC.

This clonotype was seen repeatedly, ten times or more. J is TRBJ1-6 and V is TRBV7-3; D uncertain. The CDR3 extends over 13 amino acids. The germline V and J ends were trimmed by 5 bases and 9 bases, with 11 bases remaining between them. CDR1 is SGHTA and CDR2 is FQGTGA in the germline V gene. CDR3 in DNA: TGTGCCAGCAGCCCCGGTGGTGGTTCACCCCTCCACTTT. It codes for CASSPGGGSPLHF.

This clonotype was seen at least ten times. The chain employs TRBV3-1 and TRBJ1-1; possibly TRBD1 for D (5 bases). With 1 base removed from V and 4 bases from J, the gap between germline ends came to 16 bases. CDR1 is LGHDT, CDR2 YNNKEL, per germline (reference sequence). The CDR3 is 16 amino acids. The CDR3 nucleotides are TGTGCCAGCAGCCAAGGGGGGGGATCGGCACGCACTGAAGCTTTCTTT. It yields the protein CASSQGGGSARTEAFF.

This clonotype was seen a few times. The chain has TRBV11-3 and TRBJ2-7; perhaps TRBD1 as D (5 bases). Deletions cut 5 bases from V and 2 bases from J, with 13 bases between. This CDR3 is built from 14 residues. Per the germline V gene, CDR1 is SGHNT and CDR2 is YENEEA. CDR3 nucleotide sequence: TGTGCCAGCAGCCGTCCGGACAAACCCTACGAGCAGTACTTC. Its protein product is CASSRPDKPYEQYF.

This clonotype was detected many times. V usage is TRBV5-1 and J usage is TRBJ2-6, with D possibly TRBD1 on 7 matching bases. Germline loops: CDR1 SGHRS, CDR2 YFSETQ. CDR3 length equals 20 residues. V was pared by 3 bases and J by 0 bases, with 22 bases between. CDR3 DNA: TGCGCCAGCAGCTCGCCTCCCAGGGGGGTATATGGCTCTGGGGCCAACGTCCTGACTTTC. Amino acid sequence: CASSSPPRGVYGSGANVLTF.

The gene calls are TRBV7-9 and TRBJ2-7, with 10 bases matching TRBD1. This CDR3 spans 15 amino acids. Trimming took 5 bases from V and 9 from J; bases not matched to a gene: 13. The germline gives CDR1 SEHNR, CDR2 FQNEAQ (reference sequence). The CDR3 nucleotides read TGTGCCAGCAGCAGCCGGGACAGGGGCCACCTGGGGCAGTACTTC. The encoded protein is CASSSRDRGHLGQYF.

The table lists this clonotype with many counts. The rearrangement links TRBV27 to TRBJ2-7, with D unresolved. This CDR3 has 13 residues. CDR1 and CDR2 from the germline V gene are MNHEY and SMNVEV (reference sequence). Trimming took 3 bases from V and 5 from J, leaving 11 bases between them. The CDR3 region is CASSLQAEDEQYF. The CDR3 DNA follows: TGTGCCAGCAGTTTGCAGGCAGAGGACGAGCAGTACTTC.

At least ten counts were recorded for this clonotype. The chain has TRBV7-9 and TRBJ2-7; 8 bases line up with TRBD1. The CDR3 length is 15 residues. Trimming removed 7 bases from V and 2 bases from J; junction bases left unmatched: 10. Germline CDR1 is SEHNR and CDR2 is FQNEAQ (reference sequence). CDR3 amino acids: CASTYRGQDTYEQYF. DNA for the CDR3: TGTGCCAGCACCTACAGGGGACAGGATACCTACGAGCAGTACTTC.

This clonotype came up many times. The rearrangement links TRBV10-3 to TRBJ1-1; D is unclear. CDR1 is ENHRY, CDR2 SYGVKD, per germline. CDR3 length equals 10 residues. Trimming removed 9 bases from V and 6 bases from J, with 8 bases in between. This CDR3 reads CAIPSPEAFF. CDR3 sequence (DNA): TGTGCCATTCCCAGCCCTGAAGCTTTCTTT.

At least ten counts were recorded for this clonotype. This chain uses TRBV5-5 with TRBJ1-4; TRBD1 matches at 7 bases. The CDR3 contains 14 residues. Trimming removed 3 bases from V and 7 bases from J; junction bases left unmatched: 6. Germline CDR1 is SGHKS and CDR2 is YYEKEE (reference sequence). In DNA form, the CDR3 reads TGTGCCAGCAGCTCGACAGGGTGGACTGAAAAACTGTTTTTT. Residues: CASSSTGWTEKLFF.

The rearrangement joins TRBV7-9 to TRBJ2-2; D ambiguous. V was pared by 2 bases and J by 2 bases, with 15 bases between. Germline values: CDR1 SEHNR, CDR2 FQNEAQ (reference sequence). The length of the CDR3 is 17 residues. CDR3 in amino acids: CASSLSGEDENTGELFF. The CDR3 DNA sequence: TGTGCCAGCAGCTTAAGTGGAGAGGATGAAAACACCGGGGAGCTGTTTTTT.

This chain links TRBV7-2 with TRBJ2-3; no clear D gene. V was cut by 1 base and J by 13 bases, with 12 bases left in between. Germline CDR1 and CDR2: SGHTA and FQGNSA. There are 12 residues in the CDR3. The CDR3 region is CASSLDVATEYF. CDR3 nucleotides: TGTGCCAGCAGCTTAGACGTGGCGACGGAGTATTTT.

The CDR3 here is CASSYALSGANVLTF. Written as DNA, the CDR3 is TGTGCCAGCAGTTACGCCCTCTCTGGGGCCAACGTCCTGACTTTC. The J gene is TRBJ2-6, the V gene TRBV6-2 or TRBV6-3; D unclear. V lost 2 bases and J lost 0, with 5 bases in between. CDR3 length: 15 residues. CDR1 and CDR2 (germline): MNHEY, SVGEGT.

This clonotype was detected many times. The V and J genes are TRBV6-2 or TRBV6-3 and TRBJ2-7, with TRBD2 matching 8 bases. CDR1 MNHEY and CDR2 SVGEGT come from the germline V gene. The CDR3 has 17 amino acids. V lost 2 bases to trimming and J lost 3 bases; unmatched junction nucleotides: 12. The CDR3 loop is CASSYPLGGSGGYEQYF. CDR3 bases: TGTGCCAGCAGTTACCCCCTAGGCGGGAGCGGGGGCTACGAGCAGTACTTC.

This clonotype was detected ten times or more. This chain uses TRBV11-2 with TRBJ2-7, with 8 bases matching TRBD1. The length of the CDR3 is 14 residues. V shed 4 bases and J 4 bases; nucleotides not matched to a gene: 6. Germline-derived CDR1 and CDR2 are SGHAT and FQNNGV. The CDR3 loop is CASSSSGQGYEQYF. CDR3 nucleotides: TGTGCCAGCAGCTCCTCCGGACAGGGATACGAGCAGTACTTC.

The gene calls are TRBV27 and TRBJ1-1; the match to TRBD1 covers 9 bases. The CDR3 is made up of 14 amino acids. Germline V CDR1 and CDR2: MNHEY, SMNVEV (reference sequence). V gave up 3 bases and J gave up 4 bases; unmatched junction bases: 3. This CDR3 is CASSFDRGSTEAFF. In DNA form, the CDR3 reads TGTGCCAGCAGTTTTGACAGGGGGTCCACTGAAGCTTTCTTT.

This clonotype has a count of ten or more. The chain couples TRBV12-3 or TRBV12-4 to TRBJ1-1; TRBD1 agrees at 7 bases. After removal of 1 base from V and 5 bases from J, the junction contained 1 base not matched to a gene. The CDR3 spans 13 residues. CDR3 coding DNA: TGTGCCAGCAGTTTAGACAGGGGAACTGAAGCTTTCTTT. Translation: CASSLDRGTEAFF.